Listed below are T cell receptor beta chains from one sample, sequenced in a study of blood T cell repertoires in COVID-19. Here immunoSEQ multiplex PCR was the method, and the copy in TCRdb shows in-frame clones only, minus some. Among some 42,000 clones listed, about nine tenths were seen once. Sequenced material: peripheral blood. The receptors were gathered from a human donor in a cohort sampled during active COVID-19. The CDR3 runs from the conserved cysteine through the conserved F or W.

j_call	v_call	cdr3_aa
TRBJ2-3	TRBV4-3	CASSQGLAAVDTQYF
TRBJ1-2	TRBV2	CASSESSMRGLYGYTF
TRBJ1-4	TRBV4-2	CASSLSGKGTTNEKLFF
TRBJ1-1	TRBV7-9	CASSPREGKIVRAFF
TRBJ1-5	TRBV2	CASSLQRNNQPQHF
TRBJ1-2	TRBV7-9	CASSFPGGIGGYTF
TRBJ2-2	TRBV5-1	CASSPGQFSTGELFF
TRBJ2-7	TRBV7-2	CASSSRTGSSYEQYF
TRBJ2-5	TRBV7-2	CASSLDGTAFQETQYF
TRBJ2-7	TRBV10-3	CAISPGTGGWYEQYF
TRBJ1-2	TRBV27	CASSFSGNGYGYTF
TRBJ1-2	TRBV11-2	CASSPIRDLGLGYGYTF
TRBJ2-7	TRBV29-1	CSVVKTVSYEQYF
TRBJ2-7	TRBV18	CASSPGRGSYEQYF
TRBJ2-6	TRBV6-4	CASSPGEAGANVLTF
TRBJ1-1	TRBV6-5	CASSRQGLGTEAFF